The 10 T cell receptor beta chains listed next were all sequenced from one sample in a study of blood T cell repertoires in COVID-19. The repertoire was sequenced with immunoSEQ multiplex PCR; TCRdb's copy has only in-frame clones and lacks some. The data show around 130,000 clones, about 86% seen once. Sequenced input: peripheral blood. All receptors derive from a woman aged 45-59 years with acute or convalescent COVID-19.

The chain recombines TRBV9 with TRBJ1-1, with 8 bases that match TRBD1. Germline CDR1 and CDR2: SGDLS and YYNGEE. The CDR3 loop spans 15 amino acids. The ends lost 4 bases at V and 0 bases at J; junction bases unmatched: 5. DNA for the CDR3: TGTGCCAGCAGCCCTAGGACAGGGCTGAACACTGAAGCTTTCTTT. Its protein is CASSPRTGLNTEAFF.

The chain couples TRBV7-3 to TRBJ1-5; no definite D call. This CDR3 has 13 residues. Looked up from germline, CDR1 is SGHTA and CDR2 is FQGTGA. Trimming took off 4 bases at V and 10 bases at J, with 14 bases between the two ends. The chain's CDR3 is CASSSSPGNPQHF. Here the CDR3 DNA reads TGTGCCAGCAGCTCCTCCCCGGGTAACCCCCAGCATTTT.

Only one count was recorded for this clone. The rearrangement uses TRBV4-1 and TRBJ2-7; TRBD1 agrees at 9 bases. CDR1 is MGHRA, CDR2 YSYEKL, per germline. The CDR3 runs to 17 residues. V trimming: 2 bases; J trimming: 5 bases; junction bases outside the gene matches: 13. The CDR3 coding sequence is TGCGCCAGCAGCCAATTCTATACCGGGACAGGGTATCACGAGCAGTACTTC. Translation gives CASSQFYTGTGYHEQYF.

The V gene is TRBV24-1, the J gene TRBJ2-1, with a tentative D call TRBD2 (5 bases). Between the trimmed V and J ends, which lost 2 bases and 5 bases, there was a span of 12 bases. CDR3 length: 15 residues. Germline CDR1 and CDR2: KGHDR and SFDVKD. The CDR3: CATSDSRGLDNEQFF. For the CDR3, the DNA is TGTGCCACCAGTGATTCTAGAGGGTTGGACAATGAGCAGTTCTTC.

The gene calls are TRBV7-9 and TRBJ2-5; possibly TRBD2 for D (6 bases). Germline assignment: CDR1 SEHNR and CDR2 FQNEAQ (reference sequence). This CDR3 has 15 amino acids. The V gene lost 3 bases and the J gene lost 2 bases, with 13 bases spanning the gap. CDR3 in amino acids: CASSFPRTTQETQYF. In nucleotides, the CDR3 is TGTGCCAGCAGCTTCCCCCGGACTACTCAAGAGACCCAGTACTTC.

The V and J genes are TRBV6-5 and TRBJ1-1; TRBD1 agrees at 7 bases. With V trimmed by 8 bases and J by 10 bases, 16 bases remained unmatched. Germline V gene sequence: CDR1 MNHEY, CDR2 SVGAGI. This CDR3 region has 14 residues. The CDR3 sequence is CASRSPTGNRRAFF. CDR3 nucleotide sequence: TGTGCCAGCCGCTCCCCGACAGGGAATCGGAGAGCTTTCTTT.

This clone is a singleton in its sample. V gene TRBV9 combines with J gene TRBJ2-7; the match to TRBD1 covers 9 bases. This CDR3 comprises 15 residues. Trimming cost V 4 bases and J 4 bases; bases outside gene matches: 9. Looked up from germline, CDR1 is SGDLS and CDR2 is YYNGEE. The CDR3 loop reads CASSPRTGVNYEQYF. In DNA, the CDR3 is TGTGCCAGCAGCCCTAGGACAGGGGTGAATTACGAGCAGTACTTC.

CDR3 residues: CASSGRGSFKNYGYTF. CDR3 nucleotides: TGTGCCAGCAGTGGAAGGGGTAGTTTTAAGAACTATGGCTACACCTTC. The rearrangement links TRBV6-1 to TRBJ1-2; a possible D gene is TRBD1 (5 bases). V was trimmed by 4 bases and J by 2 bases, leaving 17 bases between them. CDR1 is MNHNS, CDR2 SASEGT, per germline. The CDR3 runs to 16 residues.

The V and J genes are TRBV9 and TRBJ1-3; a possible D gene is TRBD1 (6 bases). The V and J ends lost 0 bases and 2 bases respectively, with 9 bases between them. The CDR3 consists of 15 residues. Germline assignment: CDR1 SGDLS and CDR2 YYNGEE. The CDR3: CASSVGTVAGNTIYF. The CDR3, as DNA: TGTGCCAGCAGCGTAGGGACAGTCGCTGGAAACACCATATATTTT.

The chain is built from TRBV6-2 or TRBV6-3 and TRBJ1-4; 8 bases match TRBD1. Per the germline V gene, CDR1 is MNHEY and CDR2 is SVGEGT. V lost 0 bases to trimming and J lost 6 bases; unmatched junction nucleotides: 3. The CDR3 covers 15 residues. CDR3 protein: CASSYSETGDEKLFF. CDR3 nucleotides: TGTGCCAGCAGTTACTCGGAGACAGGGGATGAAAAACTGTTTTTT.